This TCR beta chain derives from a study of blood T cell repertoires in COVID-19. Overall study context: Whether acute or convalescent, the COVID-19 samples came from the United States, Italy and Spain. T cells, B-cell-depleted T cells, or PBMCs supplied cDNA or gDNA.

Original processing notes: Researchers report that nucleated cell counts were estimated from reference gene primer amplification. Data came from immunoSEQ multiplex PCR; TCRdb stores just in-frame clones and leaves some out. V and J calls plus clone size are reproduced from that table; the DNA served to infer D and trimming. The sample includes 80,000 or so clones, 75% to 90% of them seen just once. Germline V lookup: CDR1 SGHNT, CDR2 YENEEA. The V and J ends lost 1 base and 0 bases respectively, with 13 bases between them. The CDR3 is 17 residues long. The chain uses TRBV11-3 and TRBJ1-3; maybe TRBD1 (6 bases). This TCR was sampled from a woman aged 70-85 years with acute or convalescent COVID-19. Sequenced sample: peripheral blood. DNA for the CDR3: TGTGCCAGCAGCTTAGGGGGGCCTCCGAGCTCTGGAAACACCATATATTTT. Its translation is CASSLGGPPSSGNTIYF.